The text below deals with one T cell receptor (beta chain). Its antigen is undetermined. This CDR3 spans 15 amino acids. The V segment lost 2 bases and the J segment 8 bases; nucleotides outside the gene matches: 8. The germline CDR1 and CDR2 sequences are SGHVS and FNYEAQ. This record belongs to a study of cytomegalovirus exposure and HLA in healthy donors. About the study: HLA-typed donors were the source of about 90 million unique TCRs held in an early data release.

Notes on the study in general: In a later analysis, HLA-C alleles had the fewest associated TCRs, DRB1 alleles the most. Rarity marked most TCR sequences, yet some public TCRs occurred in many donors.

Researchers ran the PCR with 60 Vbeta and 13 Jbeta primers. The repertoire was sequenced with immunoSEQ multiplex PCR; TCRdb's copy has only in-frame clones and lacks some. The profile covers about 110,000 clones, with approximately 80% appearing a single time and roughly 3.7% taken by the ten largest. The chain joins TRBV7-6 to TRBJ2-1, with 8 bases that match TRBD2. The sequencing input was PBMCs. The receptor's source is a human donor in good health. Here the CDR3 DNA reads TGTGCCAGCAGCTTATCAGCGGGACTAGGTTATGAGCAGTTCTTC. Translating it yields CASSLSAGLGYEQFF.